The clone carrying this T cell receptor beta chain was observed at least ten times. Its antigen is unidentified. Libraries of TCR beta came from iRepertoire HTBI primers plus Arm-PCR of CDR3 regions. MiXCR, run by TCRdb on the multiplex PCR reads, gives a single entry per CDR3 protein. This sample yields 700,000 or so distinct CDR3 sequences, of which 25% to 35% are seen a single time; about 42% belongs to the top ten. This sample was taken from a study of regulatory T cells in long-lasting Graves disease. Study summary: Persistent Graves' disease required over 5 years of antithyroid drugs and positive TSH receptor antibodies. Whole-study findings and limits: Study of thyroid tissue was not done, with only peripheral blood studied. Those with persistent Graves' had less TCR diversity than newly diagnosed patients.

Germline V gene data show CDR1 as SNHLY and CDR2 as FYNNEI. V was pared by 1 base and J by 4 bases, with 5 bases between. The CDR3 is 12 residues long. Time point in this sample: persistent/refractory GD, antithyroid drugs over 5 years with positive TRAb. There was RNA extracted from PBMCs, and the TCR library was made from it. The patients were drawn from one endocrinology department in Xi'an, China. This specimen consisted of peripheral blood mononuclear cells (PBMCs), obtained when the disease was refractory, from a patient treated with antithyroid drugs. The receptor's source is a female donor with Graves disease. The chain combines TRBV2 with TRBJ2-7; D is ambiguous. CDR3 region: CASSEGRYEQYF. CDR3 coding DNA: TGTGCCAGCAGTGAAGGGAGATACGAGCAGTACTTC.